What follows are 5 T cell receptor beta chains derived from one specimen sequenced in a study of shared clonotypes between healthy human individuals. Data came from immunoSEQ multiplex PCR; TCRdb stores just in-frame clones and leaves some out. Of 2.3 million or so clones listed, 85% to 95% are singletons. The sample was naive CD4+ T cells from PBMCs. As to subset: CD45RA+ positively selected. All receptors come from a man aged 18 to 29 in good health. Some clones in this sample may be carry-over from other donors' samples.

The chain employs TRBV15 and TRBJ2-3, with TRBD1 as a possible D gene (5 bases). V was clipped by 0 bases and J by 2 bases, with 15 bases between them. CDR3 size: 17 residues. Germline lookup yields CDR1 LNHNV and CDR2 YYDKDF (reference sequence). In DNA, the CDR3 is TGTGCCACCAGCAGAGATGGGGCAGACCAACCCACAGATACGCAGTATTTT. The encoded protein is CATSRDGADQPTDTQYF.

CDR3 region: CASSLGLAGDEQYF. The CDR3, as DNA: TGTGCCAGCTCCCTCGGACTAGCGGGAGACGAGCAGTACTTC. The genes are TRBV18 and TRBJ2-7, with 13 positions matching TRBD2. J lost 5 bases, V lost 6 bases, and 4 bases had no gene match. The CDR3 has 14 residues. In germline, CDR1 is KGHSH, CDR2 LQKENI.

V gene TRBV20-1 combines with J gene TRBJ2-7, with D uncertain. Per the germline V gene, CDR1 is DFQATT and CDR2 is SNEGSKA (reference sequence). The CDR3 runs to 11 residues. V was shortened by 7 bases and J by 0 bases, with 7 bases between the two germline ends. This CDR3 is CSGLFSYEQYF. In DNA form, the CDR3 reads TGCAGTGGTCTCTTCTCCTACGAGCAGTACTTC.

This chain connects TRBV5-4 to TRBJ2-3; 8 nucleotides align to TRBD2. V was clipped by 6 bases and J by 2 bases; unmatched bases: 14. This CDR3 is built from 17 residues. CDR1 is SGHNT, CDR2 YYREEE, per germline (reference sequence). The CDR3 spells CASKGSGGPGDTDTQYF. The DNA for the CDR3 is TGTGCCAGCAAGGGCTCGGGAGGGCCAGGGGACACAGATACGCAGTATTTT.

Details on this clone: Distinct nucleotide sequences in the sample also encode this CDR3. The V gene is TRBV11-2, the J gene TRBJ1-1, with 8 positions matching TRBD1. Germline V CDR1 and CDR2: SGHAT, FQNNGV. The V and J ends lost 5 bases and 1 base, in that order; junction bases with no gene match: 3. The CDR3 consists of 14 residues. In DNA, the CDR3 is TGTGCCAGCAGCCCTGGGACAGGGAACACTGAAGCTTTCTTT. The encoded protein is CASSPGTGNTEAFF.